These 18 T cell receptor beta chains were sequenced from one sample in a study of Graves' ophthalmopathy and Graves' hyperthyroidism. CDR3 regions of TCR beta were amplified from RNA transcripts. HTBI-primed RT-PCR formed the first round, and a multiplex PCR formed the second. TCRdb redid the calling of the multiplex PCR reads with MiXCR, one entry per CDR3 protein. The table lists about 1.1 million distinct CDR3 sequences, 35% to 40% of them singletons, with 11% in the top ten. Sequencing input: peripheral blood or thyroid tissue (not recorded which). The receptors derive from an adult man with Graves' hyperthyroidism.

In its sample, this clonotype was seen many times. The gene calls are TRBV7-8 and TRBJ2-7, with a tentative D call TRBD1 (6 bases). CDR1 is SGHVS and CDR2 is FQNEAQ in the germline V gene. Trimming took off 5 bases at V and 9 bases at J, with 14 bases between the two ends. This CDR3 has 12 amino acids. CDR3 protein: CASSETGMRQYF. CDR3 DNA sequence: TGTGCCAGCAGCGAAACAGGGATGCGGCAGTACTTC.

A few counts support this clonotype. The gene calls are TRBV7-9 and TRBJ1-1; a possible D gene is TRBD1 (6 bases). Germline V gives CDR1 SEHNR, CDR2 FQNEAQ (reference sequence). There are 18 residues in the CDR3. With 3 bases removed from V and 1 base from J, the gap between germline ends came to 21 bases. The CDR3 loop is CASSFVEILSGENTEAFF. CDR3 in DNA: TGTGCCAGCAGCTTCGTAGAGATACTTTCAGGGGAGAACACTGAAGCTTTCTTT.

This clonotype was recorded at least ten times. The chain recombines TRBV2 with TRBJ1-1; D is unclear. Trimming removed 3 bases from V and 0 bases from J, with 14 bases in between. In germline, CDR1 is SNHLY, CDR2 FYNNEI. This CDR3 comprises 16 residues. The CDR3 DNA reads TGTGCCAGCAGTGAGTATGTCCTGAGAATGAACACTGAAGCTTTCTTT. Protein: CASSEYVLRMNTEAFF. The complete variable domain, with remaining parts taken from reference TRBV2 and TRBJ1-1, reads EPEVTQTPSHQVTQMGQEVILRCVPISNHLYFYWYRQILGQKVEFLVSFYNNEISEKSEIFDDQFSVERPDGSNFTLKIRSTKLEDSAMYFCASSEYVLRMNTEAFFGQGTRLTVV.

The gene calls are TRBV29-1 and TRBJ1-6; D is ambiguous. The CDR3 contains 10 residues. Germline values: CDR1 SQVTM, CDR2 ANQGSEA. DNA for the CDR3: TGCAGTCCAAGGTTTGCACCCCTCCACTTT. It is translated as CSPRFAPLHF.

This clonotype was counted at least ten times. The chain carries TRBV7-2 and TRBJ1-2; 10 bases line up with TRBD1. The CDR3 is made up of 17 amino acids. After removal of 3 bases from V and 2 bases from J, the junction contained 9 bases not matched to a gene. The V gene's germline CDR1 is SGHTA and CDR2 FQGNSA. In DNA form, the CDR3 reads TGTGCCAGCAGCTTCACCCTGGGACAGGGGCCAAACTATGGCTACACCTTC. Protein sequence: CASSFTLGQGPNYGYTF.

This rearrangement joins TRBV25-1 to TRBJ1-1; D is uncertain. The CDR3 is 11 amino acids. Germline V gene lookup returns CDR1 MGHDK and CDR2 SYGVNS. Trimming shortened V by 8 bases and J by 5 bases, and 9 bases separated the two germline ends. CDR3 coding DNA: TGTGCCAGCCGATCAACAACTGAAGCTTTCTTT. This codes for CASRSTTEAFF.

This clonotype was recorded at least ten times. The chain couples TRBV29-1 to TRBJ1-2; D is unclear. Germline V gene lookup returns CDR1 SQVTM and CDR2 ANQGSEA. This CDR3 contains 10 residues. Between the trimmed V and J ends, which lost 7 bases and 1 base, there was a span of 4 bases. CDR3: CSASNYGYTF. The CDR3 DNA is TGCAGCGCGAGTAACTATGGCTACACCTTC.

This chain joins TRBV2 and TRBJ1-5; 8 bases are shared with TRBD1. The CDR3 is 14 amino acids. The V gene's germline CDR1 is SNHLY and CDR2 FYNNEI. Trimming at V came to 4 bases and at J to 6 bases, leaving 5 bases not matched to a gene. The CDR3 sequence: CASSATGVGQPQHF. The DNA for the CDR3 is TGTGCCAGCAGTGCGACAGGGGTGGGTCAGCCCCAGCATTTT.

The V and J genes are TRBV20-1 and TRBJ1-2, with a possible D match to TRBD1 (6 bases). CDR1 and CDR2 (germline): DFQATT, SNEGSKA (reference sequence). CDR3 length: 17 residues. The V end was cut by 2 bases, the J end by 4 bases, with 23 bases between. CDR3 region: CSARSGRPGQLFYGYTF. CDR3 bases: TGCAGTGCTAGAAGCGGGCGGCCAGGACAGCTCTTCTATGGCTACACCTTC.

A note on this clonotype: One base away lies a much larger clone, so this may be a sequencing read error. The chain links TRBV10-3 to TRBJ1-5; D remains ambiguous. Germline CDR1 and CDR2: ENHRY and SYGVKD. V was clipped by 5 bases and J by 7 bases, with 12 bases between them. The CDR3 has 13 residues. The CDR3 region is CAISSPPGQPQHF. The CDR3 DNA sequence: TGTGCCATCAGTTCACCTCCGGGGCAGCCCCAGCATTTT.

This rearrangement joins TRBV24-1 to TRBJ1-6, with 7 bases that match TRBD1. Germline CDR1 reads KGHDR; CDR2 reads SFDVKD. The trim removed 11 bases at V and 14 bases at J, leaving 17 bases unmatched. This CDR3 region has 14 residues. CDR3 loop: CASRPTGTTVALHF. In DNA, the CDR3 is TGTGCCAGCCGCCCGACAGGGACCACGGTAGCCCTCCACTTT.

V is TRBV10-3 and J is TRBJ1-5, with a possible D match to TRBD1 (5 bases). Germline CDR1 ENHRY, CDR2 SYGVKD. The V end lost 4 bases, the J end lost 3 bases, and 10 bases lay between the germline ends. This CDR3 has 14 residues. The CDR3 coding sequence is TGTGCCATCAGTGGCAGGGCGGACAATCAGCCCCAGCATTTT. The encoded protein is CAISGRADNQPQHF.

This clonotype is a singleton in its sample. The CDR3 bases are TGCAGCGTGCGTATAGGGGGGAACACTGAAGCTTTCTTT. Encoded protein: CSVRIGGNTEAFF. This chain uses TRBV29-1 with TRBJ1-1, with D possibly matching TRBD1 (6 bases). The ends were cut back, 6 bases at V and 1 base at J, with 12 bases in the middle. Germline CDR1 and CDR2: SQVTM and ANQGSEA. This CDR3 has 13 amino acids.

A word on this clonotype: This sequence may be a read error, since a much larger clone differs from it by one base. The V and J genes are TRBV20-1 and TRBJ1-4; tentative D call: TRBD1 (5 bases). This CDR3 spans 13 amino acids. Between the trimmed V and J ends, which lost 4 bases and 4 bases, there was a span of 10 bases. Germline V gene lookup returns CDR1 DFQATT and CDR2 SNEGSKA (reference sequence). CDR3 in DNA: TGCAGTGCTACGACAGAGGGTAATGAAAAACTGTTTTTT. Its translation: CSATTEGNEKLFF.

V usage is TRBV9 and J usage is TRBJ2-7, with 11 bases matching TRBD2. This CDR3 is 20 amino acids long. With 0 bases clipped from V and 0 bases from J, the junction kept 14 bases outside the gene matches. Germline V CDR1 and CDR2: SGDLS, YYNGEE. The CDR3 nucleotides are TGTGCCAGCAGCGTAGGTGACCCTTCCCCTAGCGGGAGGACCTCCTACGAGCAGTACTTC. This codes for CASSVGDPSPSGRTSYEQYF.

This sequence joins TRBV5-4 and TRBJ1-2, with 7 nucleotides matching TRBD1. V shed 3 bases and J 0 bases; nucleotides not matched to a gene: 5. The V gene's germline CDR1 is SGHNT and CDR2 YYREEE (reference sequence). The CDR3 length is 15 residues. The CDR3 sequence: CASSYKQGPNYGYTF. DNA of the CDR3: TGTGCCAGCAGCTACAAACAGGGGCCTAACTATGGCTACACCTTC.

In the case of this clonotype: Since a much larger clone is just one base distant, this may be a read error. The rearrangement uses TRBV5-1 and TRBJ2-7, with no clear D. The CDR3 is 13 residues long. Germline CDR1 and CDR2: SGHRS and YFSETQ. Trimming pared 4 bases from V and 2 bases from J, leaving 10 bases between. CDR3 nucleotides: TGCGCCAGCAGCGCTAAGAGCCCCTACGAGCAGTACTTC. As protein: CASSAKSPYEQYF.

In the case of this clonotype: This clone may be a read error of a much larger clone one base away. This chain uses TRBV12-3 or TRBV12-4 with TRBJ1-1, with D perhaps TRBD1 (5 bases). The CDR3 totals 14 residues. Trimming cost V 7 bases and J 8 bases, with 20 bases left between them. CDR3 loop: CASIDGAGSPEAFF. The DNA of the CDR3 is TGTGCCAGCATCGACGGGGCAGGCTCACCCGAAGCTTTCTTT.